This TCR beta chain was sequenced during a study of cytomegalovirus exposure and HLA in healthy donors. Study-level results: Later findings reportedly placed an Asian-associated ancestry cluster below the roughly 690-donor mean for N-insertions. Previously analyzed data showed that most TCR beta V segments were productive at a frequency of about 90% or about 30%.

V dropped 0 bases and J dropped 5 bases, with 14 bases sitting between them. The CDR3 loop spans 16 amino acids. Germline CDR1 SGHDT, CDR2 YYEEEE. This clone was seen only once. Its antigen is unidentified. With 60 Vbeta and 13 Jbeta primers, the PCR was carried out. Clones were sequenced by immunoSEQ multiplex PCR, and TCRdb holds only the in-frame ones, with some missing. The sample has 150,000 to 200,000 clones; 60% to 80% are singletons. The sequence came from a man aged 18-30 years in good health and CMV-seropositive. The chain links TRBV5-6 to TRBJ2-2; D may be TRBD1 (6 bases). The sample consisted of PBMCs. DNA for the CDR3: TGTGCCAGCAGCTTGGGGGGGCCCACTGGGACCGGGGAGCTGTTTTTT. This codes for CASSLGGPTGTGELFF. Full variable domain (missing parts from reference TRBV5-6 and TRBJ2-2): DAGVTQSPTHLIKTRGQQVTLRCSPKSGHDTVSWYQQALGQGPQFIFQYYEEEERQRGNFPDRFSGHQFPNYSSELNVNALLLGDSALYLCASSLGGPTGTGELFFGEGSRLTVL.